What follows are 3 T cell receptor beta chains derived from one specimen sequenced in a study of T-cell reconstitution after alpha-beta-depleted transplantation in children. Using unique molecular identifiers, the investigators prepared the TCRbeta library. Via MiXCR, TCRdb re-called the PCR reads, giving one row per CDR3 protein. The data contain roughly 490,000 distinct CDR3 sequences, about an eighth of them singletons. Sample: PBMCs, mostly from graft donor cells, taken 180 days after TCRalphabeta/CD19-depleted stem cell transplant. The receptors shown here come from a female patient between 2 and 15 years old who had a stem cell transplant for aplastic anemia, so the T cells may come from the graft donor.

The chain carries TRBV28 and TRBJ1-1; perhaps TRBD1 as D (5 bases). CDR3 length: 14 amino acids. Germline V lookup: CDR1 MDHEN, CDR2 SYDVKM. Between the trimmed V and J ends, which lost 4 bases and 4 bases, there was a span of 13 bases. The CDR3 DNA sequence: TGTGCCAGCAGTTGGGACGGCGGAGGCACTGAAGCTTTCTTT. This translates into CASSWDGGGTEAFF.

CDR3 sequence reads: CASSLAGTGAREAFF. CDR3 DNA: TGCGCCAGCAGCTTGGCTGGGACAGGGGCACGTGAAGCTTTCTTT. This chain connects TRBV5-1 to TRBJ1-1; 10 bases align to TRBD1. This CDR3 contains 15 residues. Trimming cost V 0 bases and J 7 bases; bases outside gene matches: 6. CDR1 is SGHRS and CDR2 is YFSETQ in the germline V gene.

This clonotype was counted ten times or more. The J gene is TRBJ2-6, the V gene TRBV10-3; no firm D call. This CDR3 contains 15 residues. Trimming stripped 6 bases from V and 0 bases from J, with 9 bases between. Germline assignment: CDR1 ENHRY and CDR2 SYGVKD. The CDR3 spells CAIRTLYSGANVLTF. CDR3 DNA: TGTGCCATCAGGACCTTATACTCTGGGGCCAACGTCCTGACTTTC.